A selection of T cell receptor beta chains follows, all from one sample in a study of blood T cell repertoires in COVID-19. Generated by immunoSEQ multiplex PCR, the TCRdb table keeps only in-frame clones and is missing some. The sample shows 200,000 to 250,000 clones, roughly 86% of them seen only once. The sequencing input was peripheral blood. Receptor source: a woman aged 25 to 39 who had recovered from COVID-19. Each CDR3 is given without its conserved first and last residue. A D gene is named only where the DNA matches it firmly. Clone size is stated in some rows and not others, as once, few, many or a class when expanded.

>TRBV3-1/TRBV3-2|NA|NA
ASSQVAGNHEQY
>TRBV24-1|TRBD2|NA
ATSEGGLAGSYNEQF
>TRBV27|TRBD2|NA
ASSLLAGGQETQY
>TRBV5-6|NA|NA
ASSSGTDTQY
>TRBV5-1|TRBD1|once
ASSRVRDRGQETQY
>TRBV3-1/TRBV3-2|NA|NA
ASSRTGSNQPQH
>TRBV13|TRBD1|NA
ASRPRGLNYGYT
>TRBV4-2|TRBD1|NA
ASSQAGQGAVTGELF
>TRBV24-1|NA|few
ATSASYTGELF
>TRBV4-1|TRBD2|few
ASSQGNSGGAETQY
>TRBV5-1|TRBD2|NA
ASSIGLARDTQY
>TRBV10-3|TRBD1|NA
AIRGGQLLNTEAF
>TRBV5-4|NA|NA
ASSADTKNTEAF
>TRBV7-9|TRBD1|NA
ASSLEGQVTEAF
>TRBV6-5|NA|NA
ASRPGVTTDTQY
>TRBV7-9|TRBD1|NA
ASSSTRDSSANEQF
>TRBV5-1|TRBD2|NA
ASQSISGGANEQF
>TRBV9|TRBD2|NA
ASSVPGTSGAGELF
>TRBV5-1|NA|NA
ASSRDPAAITGELF
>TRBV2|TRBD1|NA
ASSDNVDRANQPQH
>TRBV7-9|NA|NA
ASSFFGGAITEAF
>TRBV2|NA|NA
ASSPPGDTEAF
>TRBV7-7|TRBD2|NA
ASSLGLANNEQF
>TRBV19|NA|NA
ASTPRVGGTGELF
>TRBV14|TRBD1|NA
ASSHVGQGVYGYT
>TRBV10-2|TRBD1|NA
ASSPRAGQGYGYT
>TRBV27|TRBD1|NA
ATRTGAFTDTQY
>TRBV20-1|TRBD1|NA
SASQGDYEQY
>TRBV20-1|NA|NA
SASRGIGPSSYEQY
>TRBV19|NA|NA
ASSIGGTDLSYEQY
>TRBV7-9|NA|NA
ASSLAGSISGYGYT
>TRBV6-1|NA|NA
ASSEAIRGETQY
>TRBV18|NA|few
ASSPLGSGSTEAF
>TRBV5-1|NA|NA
ASSLTGYTEAF
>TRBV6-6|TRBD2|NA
ASSRTSGGPNTGELF
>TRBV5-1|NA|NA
ASSLIDRSSYEQY
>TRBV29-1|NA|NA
SVHDGYTEAF
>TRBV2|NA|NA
ASSRDKNTGELF
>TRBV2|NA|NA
ASSSSGGTGLSYEQY
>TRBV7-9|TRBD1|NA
ASSPTDRVGSWTTEAF
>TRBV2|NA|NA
ASSDTRANTEAF
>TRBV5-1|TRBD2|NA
ASSTGLAGGPRYNEQF
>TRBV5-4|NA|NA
ASSSGQRLEGYT
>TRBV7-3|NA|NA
ASSSSGGSKIDDTEAF
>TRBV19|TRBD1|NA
ASSIHRDRHNEQF
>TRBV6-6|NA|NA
ASSSQYNEQF
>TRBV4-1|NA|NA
ASRDPGIGNSPLH
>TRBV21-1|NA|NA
ASSKVGRGYHEQY
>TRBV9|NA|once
ASSVANRGGELF